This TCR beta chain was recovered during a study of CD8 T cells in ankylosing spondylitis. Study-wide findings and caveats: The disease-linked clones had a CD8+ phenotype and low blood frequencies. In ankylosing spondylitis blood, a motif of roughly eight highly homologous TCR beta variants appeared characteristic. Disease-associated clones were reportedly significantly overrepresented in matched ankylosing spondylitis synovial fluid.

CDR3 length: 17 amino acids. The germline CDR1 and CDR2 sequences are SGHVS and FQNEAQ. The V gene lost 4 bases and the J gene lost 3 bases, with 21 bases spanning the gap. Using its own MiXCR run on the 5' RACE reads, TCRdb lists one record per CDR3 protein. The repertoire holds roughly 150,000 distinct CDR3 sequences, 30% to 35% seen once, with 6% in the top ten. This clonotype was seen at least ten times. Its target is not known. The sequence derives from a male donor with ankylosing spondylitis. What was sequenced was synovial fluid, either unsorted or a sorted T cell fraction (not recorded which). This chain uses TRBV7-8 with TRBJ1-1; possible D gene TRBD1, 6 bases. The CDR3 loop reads CASSYKMRQVSYTEAFF. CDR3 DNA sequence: TGTGCCAGCAGCTATAAAATGAGACAGGTTTCGTACACTGAAGCTTTCTTT.